This T cell receptor (beta chain) stems from a study of blood T cell repertoires in COVID-19. Looking at the study overall: Material from acute and convalescent COVID-19 was sourced from the United States, Italy and Spain.

This clone is a singleton in its sample. Assay: immunoSEQ multiplex PCR; the TCRdb copy retains only in-frame clones and omits some. This repertoire shows 350,000 to 400,000 clones, 80% to 90% found once; its top ten account for roughly 2%. The participants were between roughly 18 and 89 years old and came from about two dozen US areas. CDR1 is MNHEY, CDR2 SMNVEV, per germline (reference sequence). The CDR3 loop spans 17 amino acids. J gave up 7 bases and V 0 bases, and 9 bases lay outside the gene matches. The TCR comes from a man aged 40-49 years in a cohort exposed to, infected with or recovered from COVID-19 (not recorded which). The V and J genes are TRBV27 and TRBJ2-1, with 10 bases lining up with TRBD2. The specimen sequenced was PBMCs or T cells enriched from blood (not recorded which). CDR3 sequence reads: CASSLSTTSGNLNEQFF. In DNA form, the CDR3 reads TGTGCCAGCAGTTTATCTACTACTAGCGGGAATTTAAATGAGCAGTTCTTC.